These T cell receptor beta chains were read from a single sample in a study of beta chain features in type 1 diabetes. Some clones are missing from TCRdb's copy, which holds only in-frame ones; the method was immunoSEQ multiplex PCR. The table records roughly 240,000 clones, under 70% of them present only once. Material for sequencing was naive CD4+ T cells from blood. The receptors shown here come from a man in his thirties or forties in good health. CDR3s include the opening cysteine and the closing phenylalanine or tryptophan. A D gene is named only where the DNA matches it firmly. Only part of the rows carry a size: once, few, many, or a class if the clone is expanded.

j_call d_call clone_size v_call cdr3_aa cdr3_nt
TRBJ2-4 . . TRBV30 CAGRGYREAKNIQYF TGTGCCGGGAGAGGGTACCGCGAGGCCAAAAACATTCAGTACTTC
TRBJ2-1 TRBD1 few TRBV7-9 CASSLDPGGYNEQFF TGTGCCAGCAGCTTAGATCCAGGGGGTTACAATGAGCAGTTCTTC
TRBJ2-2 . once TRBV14 CASSQELDRLPGTGELFF TGTGCCAGCAGCCAAGAGCTAGACAGGCTCCCAGGGACCGGGGAGCTGTTTTTT
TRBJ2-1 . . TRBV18 CASSPRGSEQFF TGTGCCAGCTCACCTCGGGGGAGTGAGCAGTTCTTC
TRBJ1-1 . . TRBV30 CAWSVGNTEAFF TGTGCCTGGAGTGTGGGTAACACTGAAGCTTTCTTT
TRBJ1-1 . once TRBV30 CAWNLGGDTEAFF TGTGCCTGGAACTTAGGAGGAGATACTGAAGCTTTCTTT
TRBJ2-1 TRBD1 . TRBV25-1 CASSGHRGHDEQFF TGTGCCAGCAGTGGTCACAGGGGGCATGATGAGCAGTTCTTC
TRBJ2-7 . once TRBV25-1 CASRTEGFSYEQYF TGTGCCAGCAGGACTGAGGGATTCTCCTACGAGCAGTACTTC
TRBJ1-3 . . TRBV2 CASSESRLGNTIYF TGTGCCAGCAGTGAAAGTCGGTTGGGAAACACCATATATTTT
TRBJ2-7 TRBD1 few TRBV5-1 CASSKEPGQAYEQYF TGCGCCAGCAGCAAAGAACCGGGACAGGCCTACGAGCAGTACTTC
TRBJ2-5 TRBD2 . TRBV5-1 CASSSTRLATQETQYF TGCGCCAGCAGTTCGACCAGACTAGCGACTCAAGAGACCCAGTACTTC
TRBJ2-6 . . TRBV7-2 CASFQGSSGANVLTF TGTGCCAGCTTTCAGGGGTCCTCTGGGGCCAACGTCCTGACTTTC
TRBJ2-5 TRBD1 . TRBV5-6 CASSFLDRDSETQYF TGTGCCAGCAGCTTCCTCGACAGGGATTCAGAGACCCAGTACTTC
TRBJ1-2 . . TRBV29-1 CSVGAGGYTF TGCAGCGTTGGGGCAGGCGGCTACACCTTC
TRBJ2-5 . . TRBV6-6 CASSLRETQYF TGTGCCAGCAGTTTAAGAGAGACCCAGTACTTC
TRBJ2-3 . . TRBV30 CAWASPTDTQYF TGTGCCTGGGCTAGCCCCACAGATACGCAGTATTTT
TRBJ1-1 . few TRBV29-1 CSVQAGPPRTEAFF TGCAGCGTTCAAGCAGGGCCTCCTCGAACTGAAGCTTTCTTT
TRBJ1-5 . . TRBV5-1 CASSLAGDQPQHF TGCGCCAGCAGCTTGGCAGGGGATCAGCCCCAGCATTTT
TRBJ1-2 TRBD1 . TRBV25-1 CASRGQGNYGYTF TGTGCCAGCAGGGGACAGGGGAACTATGGCTACACCTTC
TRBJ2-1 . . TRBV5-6 CASRTGTSYNEQFF TGTGCCAGCAGGACAGGTACTTCCTACAATGAGCAGTTCTTC
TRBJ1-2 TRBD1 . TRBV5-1 CASSIGQGSSGGYTF TGCGCCAGCAGCATCGGACAGGGGAGTAGTGGTGGCTACACCTTC
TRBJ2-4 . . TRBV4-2 CASSQTSSRGSKNIQYF TGTGCCAGCAGCCAAACCTCCAGCAGGGGAAGTAAAAACATTCAGTACTTC
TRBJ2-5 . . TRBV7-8 CASSYTVTQYF TGTGCCAGCAGCTATACGGTGACCCAGTACTTC
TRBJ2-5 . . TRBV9 CASSGEGQLRTQYF TGTGCCAGCAGCGGGGAGGGACAACTTAGGACCCAGTACTTC
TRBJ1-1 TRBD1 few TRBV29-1 CSGDRGSNTEAFF TGCAGCGGAGACAGGGGGTCGAACACTGAAGCTTTCTTT
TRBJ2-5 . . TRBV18 CASSIQETQYF TGTGCCAGCTCCATTCAAGAGACCCAGTACTTC
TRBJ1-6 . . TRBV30 CAWRPTTGSAGSLHF TGTGCCTGGAGGCCCACCACAGGTAGTGCGGGTTCCCTCCACTTT
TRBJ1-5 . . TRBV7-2 CASSLVVGYQPQHF TGTGCCAGCAGCTTAGTCGTAGGTTATCAGCCCCAGCATTTT
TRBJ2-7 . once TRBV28 CASSFLDSVGYEQYF TGTGCCAGCAGTTTCCTGGACTCGGTAGGGTACGAGCAGTACTTC
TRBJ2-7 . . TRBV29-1 CSVGGRNSYEQYF TGCAGCGTTGGGGGCCGGAACTCCTACGAGCAGTACTTC
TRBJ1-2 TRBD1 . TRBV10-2 CASRSVPGQGNYGYTF TGCGCCAGCAGAAGTGTCCCGGGACAGGGAAACTATGGCTACACCTTC
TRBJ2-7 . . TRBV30 CAWSLRSDEQYF TGTGCCTGGTCACTAAGGAGTGACGAGCAGTACTTC
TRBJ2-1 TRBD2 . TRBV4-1 CASQRGGALNEQFF TGCGCCAGCCAGCGCGGGGGGGCCCTCAATGAGCAGTTCTTC
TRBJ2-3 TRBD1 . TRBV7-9 CASSLDPGQGADTQYF TGTGCCAGCAGCTTAGATCCGGGACAGGGGGCAGATACGCAGTATTTT
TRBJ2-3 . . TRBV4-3 CASSQDLPQFLSTDTQYF TGCGCCAGCAGCCAAGATCTCCCGCAGTTTCTTAGCACAGATACGCAGTATTTT
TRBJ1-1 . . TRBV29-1 CSVQGHSNTEAFF TGCAGCGTACAGGGCCACTCGAACACTGAAGCTTTCTTT
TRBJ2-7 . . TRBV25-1 CASSSRTATYEQYF TGTGCCAGCAGTTCACGGACTGCGACCTACGAGCAGTACTTC
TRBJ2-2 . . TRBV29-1 CSVAQANTGELFF TGCAGCGTCGCACAGGCGAACACCGGGGAGCTGTTTTTT
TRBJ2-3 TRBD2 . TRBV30 CAWGTSGTDTQYF TGTGCCTGGGGGACTAGCGGCACAGATACGCAGTATTTT
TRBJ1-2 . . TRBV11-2 CASSPVNWGYTF TGTGCCAGCAGCCCCGTTAATTGGGGCTACACCTTC
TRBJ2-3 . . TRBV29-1 CSVEGRTDTQYF TGCAGCGTTGAAGGACGCACAGATACGCAGTATTTT
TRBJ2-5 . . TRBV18 CASSYRGGKETQYF TGTGCCAGCTCCTACAGGGGAGGAAAAGAGACCCAGTACTTC
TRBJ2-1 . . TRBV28 CASTFWRANEQFF TGTGCCAGCACCTTTTGGAGGGCTAATGAGCAGTTCTTC
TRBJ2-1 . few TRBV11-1 CASSFYNEQFF TGTGCCAGCAGCTTTTACAATGAGCAGTTCTTC
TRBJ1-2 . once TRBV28 CASSSLRVYGYTF TGTGCCAGCAGCTCTCTCCGGGTCTATGGCTACACCTTC
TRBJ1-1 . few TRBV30 CAWSVHTEAFF TGTGCCTGGAGTGTACACACTGAAGCTTTCTTT
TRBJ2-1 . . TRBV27 CASRGQLSNEQFF TGTGCCAGCCGGGGACAACTTTCCAATGAGCAGTTCTTC
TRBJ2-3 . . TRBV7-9 CASSAEMMITDTQYF TGTGCCAGCAGCGCCGAGATGATGATCACAGATACGCAGTATTTT
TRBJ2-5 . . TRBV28 CASIDLGETQYF TGTGCCAGCATCGACCTAGGGGAGACCCAGTACTTC
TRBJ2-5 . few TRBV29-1 CSGRGAEETQYF TGCAGCGGGAGAGGGGCAGAAGAGACCCAGTACTTC